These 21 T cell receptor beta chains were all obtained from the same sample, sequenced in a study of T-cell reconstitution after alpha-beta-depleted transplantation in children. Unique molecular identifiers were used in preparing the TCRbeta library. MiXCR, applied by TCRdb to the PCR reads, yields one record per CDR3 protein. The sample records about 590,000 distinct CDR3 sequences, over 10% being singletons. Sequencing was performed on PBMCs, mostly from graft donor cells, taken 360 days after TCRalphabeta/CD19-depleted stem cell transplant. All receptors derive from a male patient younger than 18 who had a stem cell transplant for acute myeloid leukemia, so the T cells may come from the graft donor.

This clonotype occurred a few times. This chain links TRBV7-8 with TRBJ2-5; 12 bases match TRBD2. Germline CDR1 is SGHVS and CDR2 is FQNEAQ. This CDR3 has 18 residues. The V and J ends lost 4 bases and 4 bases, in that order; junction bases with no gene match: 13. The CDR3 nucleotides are TGTGCCAGCAGCTCCCCTAGCGGGAGGGCCTTAGTTCGAGAGACCCAGTACTTC. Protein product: CASSSPSGRALVRETQYF.

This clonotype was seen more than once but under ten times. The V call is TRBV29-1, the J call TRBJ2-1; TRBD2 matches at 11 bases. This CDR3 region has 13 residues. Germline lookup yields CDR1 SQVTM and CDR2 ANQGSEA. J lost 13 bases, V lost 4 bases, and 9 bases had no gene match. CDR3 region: CSVGGLAVTRQFF. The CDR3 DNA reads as TGCAGCGTTGGGGGACTAGCGGTAACCCGACAGTTCTTC.

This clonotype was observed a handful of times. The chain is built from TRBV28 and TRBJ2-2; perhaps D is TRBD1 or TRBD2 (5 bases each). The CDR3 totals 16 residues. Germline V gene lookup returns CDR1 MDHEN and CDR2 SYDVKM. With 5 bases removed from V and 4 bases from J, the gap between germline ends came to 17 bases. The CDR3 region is CASSPGASLITGELFF. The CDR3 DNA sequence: TGTGCCAGCAGTCCCGGGGCTAGTTTAATCACCGGGGAGCTGTTTTTT.

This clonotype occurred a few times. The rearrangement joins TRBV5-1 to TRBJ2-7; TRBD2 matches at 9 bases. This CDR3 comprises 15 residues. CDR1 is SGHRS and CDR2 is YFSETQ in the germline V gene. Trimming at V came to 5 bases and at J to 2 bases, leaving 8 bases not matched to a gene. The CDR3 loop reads CASRFSSGVTYEQYF. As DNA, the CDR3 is TGCGCCAGCAGATTCTCTAGCGGGGTTACCTACGAGCAGTACTTC.

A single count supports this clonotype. The CDR3 coding sequence is TGTGCCAGCAGTTATACAGGCGGTGAAGCTTTCTTT. Amino acids: CASSYTGGEAFF. The chain employs TRBV6-5 and TRBJ1-1; D might be TRBD1 (5 bases). Trimming removed 3 bases at V and 7 bases at J, with 9 bases between. This CDR3 spans 12 amino acids. Germline V gene lookup returns CDR1 MNHEY and CDR2 SVGAGI.

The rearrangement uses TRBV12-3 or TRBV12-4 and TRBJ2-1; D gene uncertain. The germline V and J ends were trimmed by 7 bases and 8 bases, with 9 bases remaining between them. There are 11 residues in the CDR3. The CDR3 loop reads CASTPMDEQFF. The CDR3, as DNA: TGTGCCAGCACCCCTATGGATGAGCAGTTCTTC.

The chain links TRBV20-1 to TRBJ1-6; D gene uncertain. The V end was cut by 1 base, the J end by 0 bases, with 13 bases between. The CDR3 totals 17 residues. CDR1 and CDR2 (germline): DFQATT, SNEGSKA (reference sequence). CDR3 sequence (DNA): TGCAGTGCTAGAGGTGCCGGCAGGAGCTCCTATAATTCACCCCTCCACTTT. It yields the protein CSARGAGRSSYNSPLHF.

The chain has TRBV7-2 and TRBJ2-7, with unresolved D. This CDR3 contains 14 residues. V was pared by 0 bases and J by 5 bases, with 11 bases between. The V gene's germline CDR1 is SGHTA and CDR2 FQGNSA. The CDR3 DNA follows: TGTGCCAGCAGCTTAGCGATGCGTTACGACGAGCAGTACTTC. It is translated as CASSLAMRYDEQYF.

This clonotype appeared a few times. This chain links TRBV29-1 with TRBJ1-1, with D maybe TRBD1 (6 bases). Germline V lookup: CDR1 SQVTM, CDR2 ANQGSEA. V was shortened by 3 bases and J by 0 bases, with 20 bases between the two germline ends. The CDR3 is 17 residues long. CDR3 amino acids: CSVDGFGQTSMNTEAFF. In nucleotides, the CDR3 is TGCAGCGTTGACGGCTTTGGACAGACCTCCATGAACACTGAAGCTTTCTTT.

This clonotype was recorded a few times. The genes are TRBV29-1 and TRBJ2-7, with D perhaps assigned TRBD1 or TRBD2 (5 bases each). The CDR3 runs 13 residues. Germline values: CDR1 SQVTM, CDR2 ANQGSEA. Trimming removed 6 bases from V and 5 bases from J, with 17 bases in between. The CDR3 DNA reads TGCAGCGTCCGATGGGGGTCAAGCGACGAGCAGTACTTC. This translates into CSVRWGSSDEQYF.

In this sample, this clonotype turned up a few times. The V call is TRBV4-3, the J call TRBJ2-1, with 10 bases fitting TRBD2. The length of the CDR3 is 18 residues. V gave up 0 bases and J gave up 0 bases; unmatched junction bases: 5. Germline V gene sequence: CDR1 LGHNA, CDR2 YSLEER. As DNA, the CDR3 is TGCGCCAGCAGCCAAGATTCAACTAGCGGGGACTCCTACAATGAGCAGTTCTTC. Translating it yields CASSQDSTSGDSYNEQFF.

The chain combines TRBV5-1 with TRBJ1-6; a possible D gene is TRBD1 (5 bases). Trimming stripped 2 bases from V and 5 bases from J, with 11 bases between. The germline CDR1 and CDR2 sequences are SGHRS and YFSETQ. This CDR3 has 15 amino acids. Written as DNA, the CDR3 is TGCGCCAGCAGCTTCCTTGGGACGGATAATTCACCCCTCCACTTT. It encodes CASSFLGTDNSPLHF.

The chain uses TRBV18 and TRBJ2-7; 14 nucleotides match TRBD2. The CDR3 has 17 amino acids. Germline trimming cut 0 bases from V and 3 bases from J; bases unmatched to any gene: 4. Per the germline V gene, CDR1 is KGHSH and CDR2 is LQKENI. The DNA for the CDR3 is TGTGCCAGCTCACCACCGGGACTAGCGGGAGCGGACTACGAGCAGTACTTC. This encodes CASSPPGLAGADYEQYF. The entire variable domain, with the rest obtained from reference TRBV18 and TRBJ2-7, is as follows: NAGVMQNPRHLVRRRGQEARLRCSPMKGHSHVYWYRQLPEEGLKFMVYLQKENIIDESGMPKERFSAEFPKEGPSILRIQQVVRGDSAAYFCASSPPGLAGADYEQYFGPGTRLTVT.

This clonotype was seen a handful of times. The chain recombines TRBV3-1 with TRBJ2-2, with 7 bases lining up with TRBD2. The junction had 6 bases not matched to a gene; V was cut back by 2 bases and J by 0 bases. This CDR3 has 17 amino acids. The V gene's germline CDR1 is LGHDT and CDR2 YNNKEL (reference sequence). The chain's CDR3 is CASSQPLLAANTGELFF. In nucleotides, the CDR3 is TGTGCCAGCAGCCAACCTTTGCTAGCGGCGAACACCGGGGAGCTGTTTTTT.

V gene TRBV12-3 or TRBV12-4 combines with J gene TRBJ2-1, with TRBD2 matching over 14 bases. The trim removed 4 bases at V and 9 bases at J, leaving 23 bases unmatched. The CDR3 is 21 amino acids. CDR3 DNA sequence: TGTGCCAGCAGTTCCGGGACTAGCGGGAGTGTTTTAGGGGTAGCGGTGAGTGAGCAGTTCTTC. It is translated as CASSSGTSGSVLGVAVSEQFF.

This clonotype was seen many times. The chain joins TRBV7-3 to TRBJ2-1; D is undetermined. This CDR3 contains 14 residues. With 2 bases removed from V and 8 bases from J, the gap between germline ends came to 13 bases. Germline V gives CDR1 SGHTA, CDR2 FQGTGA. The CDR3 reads CASSLGPYLDEQFF. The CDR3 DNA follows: TGTGCCAGCAGCTTAGGCCCCTATTTGGATGAGCAGTTCTTC.

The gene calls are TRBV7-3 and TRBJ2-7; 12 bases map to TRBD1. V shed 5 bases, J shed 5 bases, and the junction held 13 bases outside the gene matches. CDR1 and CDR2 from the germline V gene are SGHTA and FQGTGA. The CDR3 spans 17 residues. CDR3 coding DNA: TGTGCCAGCAGCCCGAATCCTCCGGGACAGGGGGCCCACGAGCAGTACTTC. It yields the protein CASSPNPPGQGAHEQYF.

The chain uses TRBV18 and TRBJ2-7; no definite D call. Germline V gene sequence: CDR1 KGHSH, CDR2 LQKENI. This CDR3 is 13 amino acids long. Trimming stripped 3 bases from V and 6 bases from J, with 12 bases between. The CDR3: CASSPDSVPEQYF. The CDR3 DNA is TGTGCCAGCTCACCCGATAGTGTTCCCGAGCAGTACTTC.

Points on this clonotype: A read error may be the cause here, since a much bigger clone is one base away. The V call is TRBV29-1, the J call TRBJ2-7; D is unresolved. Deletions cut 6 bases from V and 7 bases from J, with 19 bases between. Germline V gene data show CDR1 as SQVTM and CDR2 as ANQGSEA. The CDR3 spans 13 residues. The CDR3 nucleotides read TGCAGCGTAAGACTGGGAATTTTCTATGAGCAGTACTTC. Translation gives CSVRLGIFYEQYF.

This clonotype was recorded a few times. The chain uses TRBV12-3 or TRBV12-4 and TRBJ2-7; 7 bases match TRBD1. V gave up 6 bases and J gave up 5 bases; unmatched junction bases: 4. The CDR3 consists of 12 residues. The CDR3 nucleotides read TGTGCCAGCAGCGGACAGGTTCACGAGCAGTACTTC. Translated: CASSGQVHEQYF.

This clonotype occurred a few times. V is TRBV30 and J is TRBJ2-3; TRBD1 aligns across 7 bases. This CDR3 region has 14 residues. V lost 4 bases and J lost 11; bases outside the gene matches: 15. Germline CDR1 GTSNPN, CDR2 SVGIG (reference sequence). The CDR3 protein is CAWTRDSQAWGQYF. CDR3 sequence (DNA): TGTGCCTGGACCCGGGACAGTCAGGCGTGGGGGCAGTATTTT.